The TCR beta chain described here comes from a study of post-analysis software for immune sequencing data. Concerning this clonotype: Its antigen is still unknown. Compared with germline, one end of the junction differs, possibly owing to a read error.

The CDR3 spans 15 residues. The germline gives CDR1 SSHAT, CDR2 FNYEAQ (reference sequence). Included in the TCR beta cDNA libraries were unique molecular identifiers. Around 450,000 cDNA molecules were recovered from an input of about 0.95 to 11 million T cells. One entry per CDR3 protein results from TCRdb running MiXCR on the PCR reads. The sample records roughly 730,000 distinct CDR3 sequences, 25% to 30% being singletons. General study points: A handful of TRBV segments appeared more often in patients than in controls, and TRBV5-6, TRBV5-1 and TRBV20-1 were among these. Multiple sclerosis patients showed significantly lower normalized Chao1 diversity than controls did.

This sequence was found in a girl aged 10 to 17 with multiple sclerosis. What was sequenced was blood. The chain combines TRBV7-7 with TRBJ2-5, with 12 bases that match TRBD1. CDR3 nucleotides: TGTGCTAGCAGCCCGGGACAGGGGGCGTGCGGGGAGCAGTACTTC. Translating it yields CASSPGQGACGEQYF.